This T cell receptor (beta chain) is from a study of blood T cell repertoires in COVID-19. Sequencing used immunoSEQ multiplex PCR; TCRdb keeps in-frame clones, though not all of them. In the table there are about 51,000 clones, roughly four fifths of which are singletons. V gave up 6 bases and J gave up 0 bases; unmatched junction bases: 4. The length of the CDR3 is 14 residues. Germline values: CDR1 MNHEY, CDR2 SVGAGI. The material sequenced was peripheral blood. The TCR sequence derives from a human donor with acute or convalescent COVID-19. The donor label of this sample is uncertain. The chain links TRBV6-5 to TRBJ1-2; 7 nucleotides align to TRBD1. CDR3 in amino acids: CASRETGSNYGYTF. In DNA form, the CDR3 reads TGTGCCAGCAGGGAGACAGGGTCTAACTATGGCTACACCTTC.